One sample yielded the 18 T cell receptor beta chains listed below, sequenced in a study of blood T cells in healthy people across ages. A J-beta primer mix and a sample-barcoded 5' primer were used in a second PCR of about 7 to 11 cycles. TCRdb recomputed calls from the 5' RACE reads with MiXCR, one row per CDR3 protein. The sample shows roughly 900,000 distinct CDR3 sequences, around 28% of them seen only once. The sample comprised blood. The origin of the receptors is a woman aged 80 or older in good health.

This clonotype was detected only a few times. The J gene is TRBJ2-2, the V gene TRBV5-1; 14 nucleotides match TRBD2. This CDR3 contains 16 residues. Germline-derived CDR1 and CDR2 are SGHRS and YFSETQ. Trimming cost V 4 bases and J 5 bases; bases outside gene matches: 4. CDR3 sequence reads: CASSQGTSGGTGELFF. The CDR3 DNA follows: TGCGCCAGCAGCCAGGGGACTAGCGGGGGAACCGGGGAGCTGTTTTTT.

This chain connects TRBV5-1 to TRBJ2-7, with 13 bases aligning to TRBD2. CDR1 is SGHRS and CDR2 is YFSETQ in the germline V gene. The CDR3 consists of 18 residues. The trim removed 3 bases at V and 0 bases at J, leaving 9 bases unmatched. The chain's CDR3 is CASSWTSGSPLLSYEQYF. In nucleotides, the CDR3 is TGCGCCAGCAGCTGGACTAGCGGGAGTCCCCTCCTCTCCTACGAGCAGTACTTC.

This clonotype was observed at least ten times. CDR3 in DNA: TGTGCCAGCAGCCAAGATCCTAGCGGGGTGTACGGTGAGCAGTTCTTC. Protein: CASSQDPSGVYGEQFF. The chain is built from TRBV3-1 and TRBJ2-1; 9 bases match TRBD2. The CDR3 runs 16 residues. The trim removed 0 bases at V and 9 bases at J, leaving 9 bases unmatched. Germline-derived CDR1 and CDR2 are LGHDT and YNNKEL (reference sequence).

The table lists this clonotype with many counts. The genes are TRBV19 and TRBJ2-4, with TRBD2 matching 8 bases. From germline, CDR1 is LNHDA and CDR2 SQIVND (reference sequence). The V and J ends lost 7 bases and 3 bases, in that order; junction bases with no gene match: 11. The CDR3 consists of 16 residues. CDR3 in amino acids: CASNLSHGRGKNIQYF. The DNA for the CDR3 is TGTGCCAGTAATCTCTCCCACGGGAGGGGCAAAAACATTCAGTACTTC.

V and J are TRBV5-1 and TRBJ2-7, with no clear D. Germline CDR1 is SGHRS and CDR2 is YFSETQ. The length of the CDR3 is 16 residues. Trimming stripped 0 bases from V and 2 bases from J, with 15 bases between. DNA of the CDR3: TGCGCCAGCAGCTTGGCCTTCGATGGCTCCACCTACGAGCAGTACTTC. Protein sequence: CASSLAFDGSTYEQYF.

At least ten counts were recorded for this clonotype. The gene calls are TRBV4-3 and TRBJ2-5, with a tentative D call TRBD1 (6 bases). There are 15 residues in the CDR3. Germline assignment: CDR1 LGHNA and CDR2 YSLEER. The V end was cut by 2 bases, the J end by 2 bases, with 12 bases between. CDR3 amino acids: CASSQRLRGQETQYF. The CDR3, as DNA: TGCGCCAGCAGCCAAAGACTCAGGGGACAAGAGACCCAGTACTTC.

This clonotype was counted many times. The CDR3: CAWSMKDIQYF. CDR3 DNA: TGTGCCTGGAGTATGAAAGACATTCAGTACTTC. J is TRBJ2-4 and V is TRBV30; D uncertain. Germline CDR1 and CDR2: GTSNPN and SVGIG (reference sequence). CDR3 size: 11 residues. Deletions cut 2 bases from V and 8 bases from J, with 7 bases between.

The sample holds a few counts of this clonotype. V is TRBV7-2 and J is TRBJ2-1, with 14 bases that match TRBD2. V lost 5 bases and J lost 3; bases outside the gene matches: 12. Germline V CDR1 and CDR2: SGHTA, FQGNSA. The CDR3 sequence is 19 residues long. The CDR3 protein is CASSQKTSGGVSIYNEQFF. DNA for the CDR3: TGTGCCAGCAGCCAAAAGACTAGCGGGGGGGTCTCAATCTACAATGAGCAGTTCTTC.

This clonotype has just a few counts. This may stem from a read error, because a much larger clone lies one nucleotide away. The CDR3 sequence: CASSLPGLAYNEQYF. The DNA of the CDR3 is TGCGCCAGCAGCCTACCGGGACTAGCATACAATGAGCAGTACTTC. V gene TRBV5-1 combines with J gene TRBJ2-5; 9 nucleotides agree with TRBD2. The CDR3 runs to 15 residues. Trimming removed 4 bases from V and 11 bases from J; junction bases left unmatched: 15. CDR1 is SGHRS and CDR2 is YFSETQ in the germline V gene. The full variable domain, completed using reference TRBV5-1 and TRBJ2-5, is KAGVTQTPRYLIKTRGQQVTLSCSPISGHRSVSWYQQTPGQGLQFLFEYFSETQRNKGNFPGRFSGRQFSNSRSEMNVSTLELGDSALYLCASSLPGLAYNEQYFGPGTRLLVL.

The chain has TRBV13 and TRBJ2-1; 10 nucleotides align to TRBD2. The J call may be in error: the DNA end matches TRBJ2-7 better. Germline lookup yields CDR1 PRHDT and CDR2 FYEKMQ (reference sequence). The CDR3 spans 15 residues. The CDR3 coding sequence is TGTGCCAGCAGGATAACTAGCGGGGACTACAATGAGCAGTACTTC. This codes for CASRITSGDYNEQYF.

This clonotype came up a few times. The rearrangement uses TRBV9 and TRBJ2-1; 7 bases fit TRBD2. Germline CDR1 SGDLS, CDR2 YYNGEE. CDR3 length: 16 amino acids. J gave up 0 bases and V 0 bases, and 3 bases lay outside the gene matches. The chain's CDR3 is CASSVGAGSSYNEQFF. CDR3 bases: TGTGCCAGCAGCGTAGGAGCGGGAAGCTCCTACAATGAGCAGTTCTTC. Based on the CDR3 plus reference TRBV9 and TRBJ2-1, the full variable domain is DSGVTQTPKHLITATGQRVTLRCSPRSGDLSVYWYQQSLDQGLQFLIQYYNGEERAKGNILERFSAQQFPDLHSELNLSSLELGDSALYFCASSVGAGSSYNEQFFGPGTRLTVL.

As for this clonotype: At one end the junction does not follow the germline gene, possibly because of a read error. V and J are TRBV9 and TRBJ1-2; 9 positions match TRBD1. The CDR3 covers 14 residues. The germline gives CDR1 SGDLS, CDR2 YYNGEE. Here the CDR3 reads CASSNRDRESGHTF. The CDR3, as DNA: TGTGCCAGCAGCAACCGGGACAGGGAAAGTGGCCACACCTTC.

The chain is built from TRBV13 and TRBJ1-2; D ambiguous. Germline V gives CDR1 PRHDT, CDR2 FYEKMQ (reference sequence). Between the trimmed V and J ends, which lost 3 bases and 7 bases, there was a span of 9 bases. This CDR3 is built from 12 residues. CDR3 sequence reads: CASSFRNGGYTF. The CDR3 DNA is TGTGCCAGCAGCTTCCGGAATGGTGGCTACACCTTC.

This clonotype was counted at least ten times. The chain carries TRBV7-2 and TRBJ1-5; 9 bases are a match to TRBD1. The CDR3 covers 14 residues. Looked up from germline, CDR1 is SGHTA and CDR2 is FQGNSA. After removal of 5 bases from V and 4 bases from J, the junction contained 3 bases not matched to a gene. The CDR3 sequence is CASSAGTGNQPQHF. In nucleotides, the CDR3 is TGTGCCAGCAGCGCCGGGACAGGGAATCAGCCCCAGCATTTT.

The chain links TRBV6-4 to TRBJ2-3; TRBD2 matches 11 bases. This CDR3 has 16 residues. The V gene's germline CDR1 is MRHNA and CDR2 SNTAGT. V trimming: 3 bases; J trimming: 4 bases; junction bases outside the gene matches: 6. CDR3 DNA sequence: TGTGCCAGCAGTGAAAACTTAGCGGGGGGGCCAGATACGCAGTATTTT. Translation: CASSENLAGGPDTQYF.

With regard to this clonotype: At one boundary the junction diverges from the germline segment, which might be a read error. This chain joins TRBV5-4 and TRBJ2-1, with D perhaps TRBD2 (5 bases). The CDR3 sequence is 15 residues long. Germline lookup yields CDR1 SGHNT and CDR2 YYREEE (reference sequence). The chain's CDR3 is CVSSLAGGQVNEQFF. The CDR3 DNA reads TGTGTCAGCAGCTTGGCCGGCGGGCAAGTCAATGAGCAGTTCTTC.

The sample holds a few counts of this clonotype. The rearrangement uses TRBV6-5 and TRBJ2-2, with TRBD1 matching 7 bases. Germline CDR1 and CDR2: MNHEY and SVGAGI. This CDR3 is built from 16 residues. V lost 0 bases to trimming and J lost 3 bases; unmatched junction nucleotides: 4. The CDR3 protein is CASSYSRGLDTGELFF. CDR3 DNA sequence: TGTGCCAGCAGTTACTCGAGGGGGCTCGACACCGGGGAGCTGTTTTTT.

This clonotype was seen repeatedly, ten times or more. The chain employs TRBV20-1 and TRBJ2-3; D is tentatively TRBD1 or TRBD2 (6 bases each). V shed 7 bases and J shed 2 bases, with 16 bases lying between them. This CDR3 spans 14 amino acids. The germline V gene has CDR1 DFQATT and CDR2 SNEGSKA (reference sequence). The CDR3: CSVGGPYNTDTQYF. The CDR3 nucleotides are TGCAGTGTCGGGGGCCCTTATAACACAGATACGCAGTATTTT.